The 5 T cell receptor beta chains presented below share a single source sample, sequenced in a study of blood T cell repertoires in COVID-19. Generated by immunoSEQ multiplex PCR, the TCRdb table keeps only in-frame clones and is missing some. The sample has tens of thousands of clones; over 75% are singletons. Sequences were obtained from peripheral blood. The source is a man aged 60-69 years with active COVID-19.

The chain recombines TRBV21-1 with TRBJ1-3; no check of the table's D call, TRBD1, against the DNA was made. TRBV21-1 is marked as a pseudogene. This CDR3 has 15 amino acids. The CDR3 DNA follows: TGTGCCAGCATCAAACCCCAGGGGACTGGAAACACCATATATTTT. Protein sequence: CASIKPQGTGNTIYF.

The chain couples TRBV11-1 to TRBJ2-2; 7 bases agree with TRBD1. After removal of 7 bases from V and 4 bases from J, the junction contained 9 bases not matched to a gene. The germline V gene encodes CDR1 SGHAT and CDR2 FQDESV (reference sequence). CDR3 length: 15 residues. The CDR3 loop is CASTLTGLRTGELFF. The CDR3 bases are TGTGCCAGCACCTTGACAGGGTTGCGCACCGGGGAGCTGTTTTTT.

This chain joins TRBV11-2 and TRBJ2-5, with 7 bases matching TRBD2. CDR3 length equals 15 residues. Germline V lookup: CDR1 SGHAT, CDR2 FQNNGV. J gave up 5 bases and V 6 bases, and 12 bases lay outside the gene matches. The CDR3 sequence is CASRPLGGSWETQYF. CDR3 DNA sequence: TGTGCCAGCAGGCCCCTGGGCGGGAGTTGGGAGACCCAGTACTTC.

The rearrangement joins TRBV5-6 to TRBJ2-7, with D perhaps matching TRBD1 (5 bases). This CDR3 is built from 13 residues. V was clipped by 1 base and J by 2 bases, with 7 bases between them. Per the germline V gene, CDR1 is SGHDT and CDR2 is YYEEEE. This CDR3 is CASSLPGPYEQYF. CDR3 coding DNA: TGTGCCAGCAGCTTGCCAGGGCCCTACGAGCAGTACTTC.

The rearrangement uses TRBV5-1 and TRBJ2-2, with TRBD2 matching over 11 bases. This CDR3 has 17 amino acids. The junction had 11 bases not matched to a gene; V was cut back by 6 bases and J by 4 bases. The germline V gene encodes CDR1 SGHRS and CDR2 YFSETQ. CDR3 protein: CASTGHSGRAVTGELFF. CDR3 nucleotides: TGCGCCAGCACCGGACATAGCGGGAGGGCCGTCACCGGGGAGCTGTTTTTT. The whole variable domain, filled in from reference TRBV5-1 and TRBJ2-2, reads KAGVTQTPRYLIKTRGQQVTLSCSPISGHRSVSWYQQTPGQGLQFLFEYFSETQRNKGNFPGRFSGRQFSNSRSEMNVSTLELGDSALYLCASTGHSGRAVTGELFFGEGSRLTVL.